One and the same sample provided the 14 T cell receptor beta chains below, sequenced in a study of shared clonotypes between healthy human individuals. CD45RO-negative CD8 cells positively selected for CCR7 made up the naive population, which excluded terminally differentiated effector memory CD45RA+ cells. The data were produced by immunoSEQ multiplex PCR, yet TCRdb's version contains in-frame clones alone and is incomplete. Of millions of clones detected, approximately 94% appear once; the ten largest clones hold roughly 1.1%. Sequencing was done on a sample of naive CD8+ T cells sorted from blood. The receptors were sampled from a man aged 18 to 29 in good health.

This clone appeared once. The chain couples TRBV7-9 to TRBJ2-1; TRBD2 is a possible D gene (6 bases). Germline CDR1 and CDR2: SEHNR and FQNEAQ (reference sequence). The germline V and J ends were trimmed by 1 base and 3 bases, with 10 bases remaining between them. The CDR3 has 15 residues. For the CDR3, the DNA is TGTGCCAGCAGCTTAGGCCGGGAGATCTACAATGAGCAGTTCTTC. Residues: CASSLGREIYNEQFF.

Remarks on this clone: Other DNA variants within this sample encode the same CDR3. The chain couples TRBV7-9 to TRBJ2-4; TRBD1 matches 8 bases. The germline V gene encodes CDR1 SEHNR and CDR2 FQNEAQ (reference sequence). The V segment lost 4 bases and the J segment 5 bases; nucleotides outside the gene matches: 4. The CDR3 runs 14 residues. CDR3 DNA: TGTGCCAGCAGCTCCGGGACAGGAGAAAACATTCAGTACTTC. Amino acid sequence: CASSSGTGENIQYF.

The rearrangement uses TRBV10-3 and TRBJ2-1; TRBD1 aligns across 7 bases. Germline V gives CDR1 ENHRY, CDR2 SYGVKD. The junction had 3 bases not matched to a gene; V was cut back by 4 bases and J by 9 bases. The CDR3 contains 12 residues. Here the CDR3 DNA reads TGTGCCATCAGTGCGACAGGGAGTGAGCAGTTCTTC. Amino acids: CAISATGSEQFF.

The chain is built from TRBV6-4 and TRBJ1-4; D call uncertain. The V gene's germline CDR1 is MRHNA and CDR2 SNTAGT. The CDR3 has 14 residues. V lost 9 bases, J lost 6 bases, and 17 bases lay in between. In DNA form, the CDR3 reads TGTGCCAGTCAGACATCTCGTCTGTATGAAAAACTGTTTTTT. Translating it yields CASQTSRLYEKLFF.

The chain combines TRBV29-1 with TRBJ2-5; D not certain. The J call is uncertain, as TRBJ2-7 better fits the DNA end. Germline values: CDR1 SQVTM, CDR2 ANQGSEA. CDR3 length: 15 residues. The CDR3 DNA follows: TGCAGCGTTGAAGGGCTAGGCCTCAAGTCGTACGAGCAGTACTTC. Protein product: CSVEGLGLKSYEQYF.

This clone was observed a single time. The chain joins TRBV2 to TRBJ2-7, with D possibly matching TRBD1 (6 bases). V dropped 2 bases and J dropped 5 bases, with 16 bases sitting between them. The CDR3 contains 15 residues. Germline CDR1 and CDR2: SNHLY and FYNNEI. DNA of the CDR3: TGTGCCAGCAGTGAACTGGCAGGGGTTGGGGACGAGCAGTACTTC. The encoded protein is CASSELAGVGDEQYF.

The chain is built from TRBV13 and TRBJ2-1; TRBD2 matches 13 bases. CDR1 is PRHDT and CDR2 is FYEKMQ in the germline V gene (reference sequence). The CDR3 is made up of 18 amino acids. The V gene end was trimmed by 4 bases and the J gene end by 0 bases; junction bases not matched to a gene: 6. CDR3 loop: CASSWTSGGRSSYNEQFF. CDR3 in DNA: TGTGCCAGCAGCTGGACTAGCGGGGGCCGAAGCTCCTACAATGAGCAGTTCTTC.

The gene calls are TRBV10-1 and TRBJ2-1; D is uncertain. The germline CDR1 and CDR2 sequences are WNHNN and SYGVQD (reference sequence). Trimming took off 4 bases at V and 6 bases at J, with 13 bases between the two ends. The length of the CDR3 is 14 residues. The CDR3 here is CASSALLESNEQFF. Here the CDR3 DNA reads TGCGCCAGCAGTGCCCTTTTGGAATCCAATGAGCAGTTCTTC.

The chain carries TRBV18 and TRBJ1-1; 9 bases map to TRBD1. Unmatched junction bases numbered 7, after V lost 4 bases and J lost 4 bases. This CDR3 has 15 amino acids. CDR1 and CDR2 from the germline V gene are KGHSH and LQKENI. As DNA, the CDR3 is TGTGCCAGCTCACAATGGGACAGGGTGGGCACTGAAGCTTTCTTT. It is translated as CASSQWDRVGTEAFF.

This CDR3 is CASSLGRSSGNTIYF. CDR3 in DNA: TGTGCCAGCAGCTTGGGACGGAGCTCTGGAAACACCATATATTTT. This chain connects TRBV11-3 to TRBJ1-3; perhaps TRBD1 as D (5 bases). The length of the CDR3 is 15 residues. Trimming pared 3 bases from V and 0 bases from J, leaving 9 bases between. Germline-derived CDR1 and CDR2 are SGHNT and YENEEA.

The J gene is TRBJ1-3, the V gene TRBV9; D uncertain. The CDR3 spans 15 residues. The germline gives CDR1 SGDLS, CDR2 YYNGEE. V was trimmed by 0 bases and J by 0 bases, leaving 7 bases between them. The CDR3 coding sequence is TGTGCCAGCAGCGTAGACGCGCGCTCTGGAAACACCATATATTTT. Translating it yields CASSVDARSGNTIYF.

The chain joins TRBV10-1 to TRBJ1-1, with D possibly being TRBD1 (5 bases). Germline V CDR1 and CDR2: WNHNN, SYGVQD (reference sequence). Trimming shortened V by 3 bases and J by 3 bases, and 11 bases separated the two germline ends. This CDR3 contains 14 residues. CDR3 in DNA: TGCGCCAGCAGTGATAAGGCAGGGCACACTGAAGCTTTCTTT. This translates into CASSDKAGHTEAFF.

In this sample, this clone turned up a few times. CDR3: CASSHEGADTQYF. CDR3 sequence (DNA): TGTGCCAGCTCACACGAAGGAGCAGATACGCAGTATTTT. The chain uses TRBV18 and TRBJ2-3, with D uncertain. The CDR3 runs to 13 residues. The V gene's germline CDR1 is KGHSH and CDR2 LQKENI. The V end was cut by 4 bases, the J end by 4 bases, with 9 bases between.

The chain has TRBV19 and TRBJ1-6; 8 nucleotides align to TRBD1. Trimming at V came to 8 bases and at J to 7 bases, leaving 10 bases not matched to a gene. The V gene's germline CDR1 is LNHDA and CDR2 SQIVND (reference sequence). The CDR3 has 15 residues. The DNA of the CDR3 is TGTGCCAGTGGATGGACAGGGTACCCGAATTCACCCCTCCACTTT. Amino acid sequence: CASGWTGYPNSPLHF.